Listed here are 17 T cell receptor beta chains from one sample, sequenced in a study of T cell repertoires in cytomegalovirus infection. These receptors lack a known antigen. TCRdb passed the reads through MiXCR, listing each CDR3 protein once. Counted here are a few hundred thousand distinct CDR3 sequences, 29% occurring once; the ten biggest clones make up roughly 20%. Source: cultured PBMCs, taken from culture after CMV antigen stimulation. These receptors originate from a human donor in good health (CMV status not recorded). Some clones in this sample may be carry-over from other donors' samples.

This clonotype was counted only a few times. The chain employs TRBV11-2 and TRBJ2-2; D remains ambiguous. This CDR3 comprises 15 residues. Trimming took 6 bases from V and 1 from J, leaving 12 bases between them. CDR1 SGHAT and CDR2 FQNNGV come from the germline V gene. CDR3 DNA sequence: TGTGCCAGCAGTTTAACAGCCCTGAACACCGGGGAGCTGTTTTTT. As protein: CASSLTALNTGELFF.

The gene calls are TRBV27 and TRBJ2-3, with 10 bases lining up with TRBD1. CDR1 is MNHEY and CDR2 is SMNVEV in the germline V gene (reference sequence). With V trimmed by 4 bases and J by 4 bases, 14 bases remained unmatched. The CDR3 covers 18 residues. The CDR3 DNA reads as TGTGCCAGCAGTTCTTCACCCCGACAGGGGGCATATGCAGATACGCAGTATTTT. It is translated as CASSSSPRQGAYADTQYF.

This clonotype was seen more than once but under ten times. The chain links TRBV7-2 to TRBJ2-3, with a tentative D call TRBD1 (6 bases). Germline CDR1 is SGHTA and CDR2 is FQGNSA. This CDR3 region has 16 residues. Trimming left V 2 bases short and J 0 bases short, with 12 bases between. Written as DNA, the CDR3 is TGTGCCAGCAGCTTATGGGACACTGGAAGCACAGATACGCAGTATTTT. Its translation: CASSLWDTGSTDTQYF. The variable domain in full, completed from reference TRBV7-2 and TRBJ2-3, reads GAGVSQSPSNKVTEKGKDVELRCDPISGHTALYWYRQSLGQGLEFLIYFQGNSAPDKSGLPSDRFSAERTGGSVSTLTIQRTQQEDSAVYLCASSLWDTGSTDTQYFGPGTRLTVL.

V usage is TRBV10-3 and J usage is TRBJ2-7; TRBD2 matches at 9 bases. The CDR3 covers 18 residues. Germline CDR1 is ENHRY and CDR2 is SYGVKD. The ends lost 6 bases at V and 1 base at J; junction bases unmatched: 16. CDR3 coding DNA: TGTGCCATCAGATCAGGGCTAGCGGGAAAAACCCCTTCCTACGAGCAGTACTTC. Encoded protein: CAIRSGLAGKTPSYEQYF.

The rearrangement joins TRBV12-3 or TRBV12-4 to TRBJ2-5; D is unresolved. V was shortened by 2 bases and J by 4 bases, with 8 bases between the two germline ends. The CDR3 runs to 13 residues. DNA for the CDR3: TGTGCCAGCAGTTTATGGCAGACAGAGACCCAGTACTTC. Amino acids: CASSLWQTETQYF.

The chain recombines TRBV27 with TRBJ2-5; 10 bases match TRBD1. CDR1 and CDR2 from the germline V gene are MNHEY and SMNVEV (reference sequence). The ends lost 6 bases at V and 5 bases at J; junction bases unmatched: 9. The CDR3 consists of 15 residues. This CDR3 is CASSEDRGDSETQYF. CDR3 in DNA: TGTGCCAGCAGCGAGGACAGGGGGGATTCGGAGACCCAGTACTTC.

This clonotype showed up just a few times. V gene TRBV11-1 combines with J gene TRBJ1-3; D is uncertain. The V and J ends lost 4 bases and 3 bases respectively, with 31 bases between them. CDR3 size: 21 residues. Per germline, CDR1 SGHAT and CDR2 FQDESV (reference sequence). The CDR3 reads CASSSSRGGVTRPRLGNTIYF. DNA of the CDR3: TGTGCCAGCAGCTCCAGCCGGGGAGGAGTAACCCGGCCTCGACTTGGAAACACCATATATTTT.

This clonotype was counted between two and nine times. The chain employs TRBV7-9 and TRBJ1-5; D call uncertain. Trimming left V 2 bases short and J 1 base short, with 12 bases between. The CDR3 sequence is 16 residues long. Looked up from germline, CDR1 is SEHNR and CDR2 is FQNEAQ (reference sequence). CDR3 loop: CASSLRVDGSNQPQHF. Here the CDR3 DNA reads TGTGCCAGCAGCTTACGGGTTGACGGGAGCAATCAGCCCCAGCATTTT.

The chain is built from TRBV19 and TRBJ1-2; D is possibly TRBD1 (5 bases). The V gene lost 5 bases and the J gene lost 4 bases, with 8 bases spanning the gap. CDR3 size: 12 residues. In germline, CDR1 is LNHDA, CDR2 SQIVND (reference sequence). CDR3 residues: CASSLTAYGYTF. The DNA of the CDR3 is TGTGCCAGTAGTCTGACAGCCTATGGCTACACCTTC.

The chain recombines TRBV5-4 with TRBJ2-7, with D uncertain. This CDR3 spans 13 amino acids. Germline V gene sequence: CDR1 SGHNT, CDR2 YYREEE (reference sequence). The ends were cut back, 0 bases at V and 6 bases at J, with 10 bases in the middle. The CDR3 nucleotides read TGTGCCAGCAGCTTGGGACTGTCGGGCGAGCAGTACTTC. Amino acids: CASSLGLSGEQYF.

The chain uses TRBV7-2 and TRBJ2-1, with 12 bases that match TRBD2. Germline values: CDR1 SGHTA, CDR2 FQGNSA. V dropped 1 base and J dropped 8; count of bases not matched to a gene: 15. The CDR3 runs to 19 residues. CDR3 loop: CASSLVARLAGAGRDEQFF. DNA for the CDR3: TGTGCCAGCAGCTTAGTGGCGAGACTAGCGGGAGCGGGTCGTGATGAGCAGTTCTTC.

The chain employs TRBV10-3 and TRBJ2-1, with 8 bases matching TRBD2. The CDR3 is 16 amino acids. Germline-derived CDR1 and CDR2 are ENHRY and SYGVKD. The ends lost 2 bases at V and 3 bases at J; junction bases unmatched: 6. For the CDR3, the DNA is TGTGCCATCAGTGAGGCGGGGGGAGCGAACTACAATGAGCAGTTCTTC. Its translation is CAISEAGGANYNEQFF.

This sequence joins TRBV18 and TRBJ1-1, with 12 bases identical to TRBD1. The germline V gene encodes CDR1 KGHSH and CDR2 LQKENI. Trimming cost V 2 bases and J 3 bases; bases outside gene matches: 16. The CDR3 is 20 residues long. In DNA form, the CDR3 reads TGTGCCAGCTCACCAATGGGACAGGGGGCCCAGGTAGTTTGGTACACTGAAGCTTTCTTT. As protein: CASSPMGQGAQVVWYTEAFF.

V gene TRBV18 combines with J gene TRBJ1-5, with TRBD1 matching over 7 bases. Looked up from germline, CDR1 is KGHSH and CDR2 is LQKENI. The V gene end was trimmed by 6 bases and the J gene end by 7 bases; junction bases not matched to a gene: 12. The CDR3 length is 15 residues. CDR3 bases: TGTGCCAGCTCGGTCGGGGGAGGGGGCGGACAGCCCCAGCATTTT. Translating it yields CASSVGGGGGQPQHF.

This chain uses TRBV12-5 with TRBJ2-5, with 7 bases identical to TRBD1. The CDR3 length is 16 residues. CDR1 LGHNT and CDR2 FRNRAP come from the germline V gene. V lost 6 bases to trimming and J lost 1 base; unmatched junction nucleotides: 11. The CDR3 here is CASGGRGQALQETQYF. The CDR3 DNA sequence: TGTGCTAGTGGGGGAAGGGGGCAGGCCCTCCAAGAGACCCAGTACTTC.

This clonotype was seen just once. V and J are TRBV19 and TRBJ2-1; 9 nucleotides agree with TRBD1. In germline, CDR1 is LNHDA, CDR2 SQIVND (reference sequence). V lost 3 bases to trimming and J lost 7 bases; unmatched junction nucleotides: 1. CDR3 length: 13 amino acids. The CDR3 DNA follows: TGTGCCAGTAGTATTGGACAGGGGAATGAGCAGTTCTTC. Its protein is CASSIGQGNEQFF.

The chain links TRBV28 to TRBJ2-7, with D possibly matching TRBD2 (5 bases). Germline V gene lookup returns CDR1 MDHEN and CDR2 SYDVKM. Between the trimmed V and J ends, which lost 3 bases and 0 bases, there was a span of 15 bases. The CDR3 runs to 16 residues. The CDR3 here is CASSFKGRGSSYEQYF. In DNA, the CDR3 is TGTGCCAGCAGTTTTAAGGGCCGGGGAAGCTCCTACGAGCAGTACTTC. Based on the CDR3 plus reference TRBV28 and TRBJ2-7, the full variable domain is DVKVTQSSRYLVKRTGEKVFLECVQDMDHENMFWYRQDPGLGLRLIYFSYDVKMKEKGDIPEGYSVSREKKERFSLILESASTNQTSMYLCASSFKGRGSSYEQYFGPGTRLTVT.